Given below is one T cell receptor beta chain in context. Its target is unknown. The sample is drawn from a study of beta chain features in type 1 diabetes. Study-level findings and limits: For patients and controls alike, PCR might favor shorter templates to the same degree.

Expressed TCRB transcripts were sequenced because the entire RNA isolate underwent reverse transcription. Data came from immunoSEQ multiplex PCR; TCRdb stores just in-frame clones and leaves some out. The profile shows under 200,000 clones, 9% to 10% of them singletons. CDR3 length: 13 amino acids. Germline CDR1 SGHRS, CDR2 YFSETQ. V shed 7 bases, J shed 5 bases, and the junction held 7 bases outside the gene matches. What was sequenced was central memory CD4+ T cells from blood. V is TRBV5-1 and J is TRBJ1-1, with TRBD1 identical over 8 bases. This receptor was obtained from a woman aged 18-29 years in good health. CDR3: CASSQGAGTEAFF. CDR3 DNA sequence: TGCGCCAGCTCGCAGGGGGCAGGGACTGAAGCTTTCTTT.